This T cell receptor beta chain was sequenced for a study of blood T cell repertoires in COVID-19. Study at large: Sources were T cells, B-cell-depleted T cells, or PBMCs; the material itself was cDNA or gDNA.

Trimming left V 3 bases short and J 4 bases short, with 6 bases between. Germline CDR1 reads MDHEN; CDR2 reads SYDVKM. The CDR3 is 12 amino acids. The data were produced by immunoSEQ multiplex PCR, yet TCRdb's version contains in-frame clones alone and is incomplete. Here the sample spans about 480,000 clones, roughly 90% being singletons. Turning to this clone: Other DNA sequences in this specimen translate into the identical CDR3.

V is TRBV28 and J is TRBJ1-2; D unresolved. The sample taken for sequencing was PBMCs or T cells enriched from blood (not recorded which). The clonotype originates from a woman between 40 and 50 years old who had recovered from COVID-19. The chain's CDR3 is CASSFTSYGYTF. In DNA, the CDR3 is TGTGCCAGCAGTTTCACCAGCTATGGCTACACCTTC.